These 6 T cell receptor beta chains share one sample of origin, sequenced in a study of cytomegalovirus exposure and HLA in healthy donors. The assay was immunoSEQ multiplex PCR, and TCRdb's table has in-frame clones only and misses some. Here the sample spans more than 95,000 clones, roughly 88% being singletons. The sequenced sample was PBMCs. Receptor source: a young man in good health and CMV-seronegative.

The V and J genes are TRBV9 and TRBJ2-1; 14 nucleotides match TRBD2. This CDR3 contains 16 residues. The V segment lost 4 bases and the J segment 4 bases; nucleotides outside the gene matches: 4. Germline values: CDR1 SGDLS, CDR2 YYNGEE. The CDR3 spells CASSFRTSGRYNEQFF. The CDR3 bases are TGTGCCAGCAGCTTCCGGACTAGCGGGAGGTACAATGAGCAGTTCTTC. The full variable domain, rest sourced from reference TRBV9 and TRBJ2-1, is DSGVTQTPKHLITATGQRVTLRCSPRSGDLSVYWYQQSLDQGLQFLIQYYNGEERAKGNILERFSAQQFPDLHSELNLSSLELGDSALYFCASSFRTSGRYNEQFFGPGTRLTVL.

The CDR3 DNA sequence: TGCGCCAGCAGCTTCCTAGCGCGAGCCACAGATACGCAGTATTTT. Protein: CASSFLARATDTQYF. The J gene is TRBJ2-3, the V gene TRBV5-1; a weak D match, TRBD2 (6 bases). V lost 2 bases and J 2 bases, leaving 12 bases between the germline ends. This CDR3 comprises 15 residues. CDR1 and CDR2 (germline): SGHRS, YFSETQ.

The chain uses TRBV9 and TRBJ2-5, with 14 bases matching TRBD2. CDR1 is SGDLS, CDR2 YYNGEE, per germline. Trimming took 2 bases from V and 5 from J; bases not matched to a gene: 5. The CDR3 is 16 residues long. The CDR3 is CASSVGTSGGGETQYF. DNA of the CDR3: TGTGCCAGCAGCGTCGGGACTAGCGGGGGTGGGGAGACCCAGTACTTC.

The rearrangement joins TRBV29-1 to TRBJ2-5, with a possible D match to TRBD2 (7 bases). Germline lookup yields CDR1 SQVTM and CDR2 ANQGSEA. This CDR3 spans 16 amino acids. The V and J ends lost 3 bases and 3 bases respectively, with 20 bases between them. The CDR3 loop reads CSVDSRGGTIKETQYF. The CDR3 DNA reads TGCAGCGTTGATTCCAGAGGGGGGACTATCAAAGAGACCCAGTACTTC.

CDR3 in DNA: TGTGCCTGGACCAGAACAGGGACCTCCTACGAGCAGTACTTC. The encoded protein is CAWTRTGTSYEQYF. The J gene is TRBJ2-7, the V gene TRBV30; weak D call: TRBD1 (6 bases). The CDR3 is made up of 14 amino acids. The V and J ends lost 4 bases and 0 bases respectively, with 13 bases between them. Germline CDR1 reads GTSNPN; CDR2 reads SVGIG (reference sequence). The entire variable domain, with the rest obtained from reference TRBV30 and TRBJ2-7, is as follows: SQTIHQWPATLVQPVGSPLSLECTVEGTSNPNLYWYRQAAGRGLQLLFYSVGIGQISSEVPQNLSASRPQDRQFILSSKKLLLSDSGFYLCAWTRTGTSYEQYFGPGTRLTVT.

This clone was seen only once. This CDR3 reads CASSPGTRPYNEQFF. The CDR3 DNA follows: TGTGCCAGCAGCCCCGGGACTAGACCGTACAATGAGCAGTTCTTC. The rearrangement links TRBV14 to TRBJ2-1; 8 nucleotides align to TRBD2. The ends lost 4 bases at V and 4 bases at J; junction bases unmatched: 6. Germline-derived CDR1 and CDR2 are SGHDN and FVKESK. The CDR3 extends over 15 amino acids.